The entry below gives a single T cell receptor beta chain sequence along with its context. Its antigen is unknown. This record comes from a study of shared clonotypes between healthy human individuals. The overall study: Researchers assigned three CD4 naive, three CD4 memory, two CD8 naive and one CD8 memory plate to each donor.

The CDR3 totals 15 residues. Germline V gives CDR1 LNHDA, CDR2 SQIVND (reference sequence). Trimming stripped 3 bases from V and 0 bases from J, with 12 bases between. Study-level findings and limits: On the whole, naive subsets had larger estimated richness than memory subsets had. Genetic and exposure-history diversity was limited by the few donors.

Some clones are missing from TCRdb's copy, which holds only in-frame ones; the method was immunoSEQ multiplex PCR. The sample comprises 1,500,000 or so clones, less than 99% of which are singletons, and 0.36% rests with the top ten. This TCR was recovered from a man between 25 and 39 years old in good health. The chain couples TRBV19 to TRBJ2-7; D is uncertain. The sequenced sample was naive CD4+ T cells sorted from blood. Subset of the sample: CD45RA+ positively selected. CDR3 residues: CASSISGSSSYEQYF. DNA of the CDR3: TGTGCCAGTAGTATCTCCGGGTCAAGCTCCTACGAGCAGTACTTC.